The 15 T cell receptor beta chains below were found in one sample sequenced in a study of cytomegalovirus exposure and HLA in healthy donors. PCR involved 60 Vbeta and 13 Jbeta primers. The protocol was immunoSEQ multiplex PCR, while the TCRdb copy is restricted to in-frame clones and leaves out a portion. The sample lists about 130,000 clones; approximately 61% were seen once. The sequenced material came from PBMCs. These receptors originate from a man aged 25 to 40 in good health and CMV-seropositive.

V usage is TRBV5-6 and J usage is TRBJ2-5; 8 nucleotides line up with TRBD2. V lost 4 bases and J lost 5; bases outside the gene matches: 7. Germline V gene data show CDR1 as SGHDT and CDR2 as YYEEEE. The CDR3 runs 14 residues. This CDR3 is CASSRGGLGETQYF. For the CDR3, the DNA is TGTGCCAGCAGCCGGGGGGGGCTGGGGGAGACCCAGTACTTC. Full variable domain (rest looked up from reference TRBV5-6 and TRBJ2-5): DAGVTQSPTHLIKTRGQQVTLRCSPKSGHDTVSWYQQALGQGPQFIFQYYEEEERQRGNFPDRFSGHQFPNYSSELNVNALLLGDSALYLCASSRGGLGETQYFGPGTRLLVL.

The chain combines TRBV27 with TRBJ2-1; 14 bases are a match to TRBD2. V trimming: 8 bases; J trimming: 1 base; junction bases outside the gene matches: 10. Germline CDR1 MNHEY, CDR2 SMNVEV (reference sequence). The CDR3 is 18 residues long. The CDR3 sequence is CASGIGLAGGLSYNEQFF. The CDR3, as DNA: TGTGCCAGCGGAATCGGACTAGCGGGAGGTTTATCCTACAATGAGCAGTTCTTC.

The chain employs TRBV19 and TRBJ1-5; TRBD1 might be the D (5 bases). Germline CDR1 is LNHDA and CDR2 is SQIVND (reference sequence). V was clipped by 3 bases and J by 0 bases, with 12 bases between them. This CDR3 spans 16 amino acids. In DNA form, the CDR3 reads TGTGCCAGTAGTATTAGTAACAGGTATAGCAATCAGCCCCAGCATTTT. It encodes CASSISNRYSNQPQHF. Combining the CDR3 with reference TRBV19 and TRBJ1-5 gives the whole variable domain DGGITQSPKYLFRKEGQNVTLSCEQNLNHDAMYWYRQDPGQGLRLIYYSQIVNDFQKGDIAEGYSVSREKKESFPLTVTSAQKNPTAFYLCASSISNRYSNQPQHFGDGTRLSIL.

This clone has more than one count but fewer than ten. CDR3 coding DNA: TGTGCCAGCAGTTTTGGCGGATCTAATGAAAAACTGTTTTTT. This translates into CASSFGGSNEKLFF. The V gene is TRBV27, the J gene TRBJ1-4; no reliable D call. CDR1 and CDR2 (germline): MNHEY, SMNVEV (reference sequence). V was cut by 3 bases and J by 3 bases, with 8 bases left in between. This CDR3 region has 14 residues.

V is TRBV18 and J is TRBJ2-1; D is perhaps TRBD2 (5 bases). The germline V and J ends were trimmed by 2 bases and 0 bases, with 8 bases remaining between them. CDR3 size: 15 residues. Germline CDR1 and CDR2: KGHSH and LQKENI. The CDR3, as DNA: TGTGCCAGCTCACCATTAGAGGGCTCCTACAATGAGCAGTTCTTC. Translating gives CASSPLEGSYNEQFF.

J is TRBJ2-2 and V is TRBV7-3; possible D gene TRBD2, 6 bases. The CDR3 extends over 15 amino acids. CDR1 is SGHTA and CDR2 is FQGTGA in the germline V gene. Between the trimmed V and J ends, which lost 3 bases and 5 bases, there was a span of 13 bases. CDR3 residues: CASSFDVRGTGELFF. In DNA form, the CDR3 reads TGTGCCAGCAGCTTTGACGTACGGGGGACCGGGGAGCTGTTTTTT. The variable domain in full, completed from reference TRBV7-3 and TRBJ2-2, reads GAGVSQTPSNKVTEKGKYVELRCDPISGHTALYWYRQSLGQGPEFLIYFQGTGAADDSGLPNDRFFAVRPEGSVSTLKIQRTERGDSAVYLCASSFDVRGTGELFFGEGSRLTVL.

V is TRBV10-3 and J is TRBJ2-1; D is perhaps TRBD1 (6 bases). The length of the CDR3 is 17 residues. Germline V gene lookup returns CDR1 ENHRY and CDR2 SYGVKD. With 5 bases removed from V and 1 base from J, the gap between germline ends came to 18 bases. Written as DNA, the CDR3 is TGTGCCATCAGTACAGGGCCCGGCACCTCATCCTACAATGAGCAGTTCTTC. Protein product: CAISTGPGTSSYNEQFF.

The CDR3 coding sequence is TGCGCCAGCGGACCCGGGACAGCGAACACTGAAGCTTTCTTT. Translation: CASGPGTANTEAFF. The chain joins TRBV5-1 to TRBJ1-1, with 7 bases identical to TRBD1. This CDR3 is built from 14 residues. V lost 7 bases and J lost 1; bases outside the gene matches: 7. From germline, CDR1 is SGHRS and CDR2 YFSETQ.

CDR3 bases: TGTGCCAGCAGCTTGGTACCACAGGCGAACACTGAAGCTTTCTTT. Encoded protein: CASSLVPQANTEAFF. The chain couples TRBV5-5 to TRBJ1-1, with D possibly matching TRBD1 (5 bases). The germline V gene encodes CDR1 SGHKS and CDR2 YYEKEE (reference sequence). Trimming took 0 bases from V and 1 from J, leaving 10 bases between them. The CDR3 length is 15 residues.

The chain couples TRBV9 to TRBJ2-1, with D uncertain. The ends were cut back, 4 bases at V and 8 bases at J, with 16 bases in the middle. CDR1 and CDR2 from the germline V gene are SGDLS and YYNGEE. The CDR3 contains 14 residues. The CDR3 loop reads CASSPQVWVDEQFF. The CDR3, as DNA: TGTGCCAGCAGCCCTCAGGTGTGGGTCGATGAGCAGTTCTTC.

The chain recombines TRBV19 with TRBJ2-1; D is undetermined. With 5 bases removed from V and 8 bases from J, the gap between germline ends came to 19 bases. CDR1 LNHDA and CDR2 SQIVND come from the germline V gene (reference sequence). The CDR3 contains 15 residues. In DNA form, the CDR3 reads TGTGCCAGTAGTCCCGGGTTGCGACTCCCCCATGAGCAGTTCTTC. This encodes CASSPGLRLPHEQFF.

The genes are TRBV2 and TRBJ2-7, with a weak D call TRBD1 (5 bases). V was shortened by 6 bases and J by 7 bases, with 13 bases between the two germline ends. CDR3 length: 12 amino acids. Germline-derived CDR1 and CDR2 are SNHLY and FYNNEI. CDR3 sequence reads: CASRRDSQEQYF. The CDR3 bases are TGTGCCAGCAGAAGAGACAGTCAAGAGCAGTACTTC. Based on the CDR3 plus reference TRBV2 and TRBJ2-7, the full variable domain is EPEVTQTPSHQVTQMGQEVILRCVPISNHLYFYWYRQILGQKVEFLVSFYNNEISEKSEIFDDQFSVERPDGSNFTLKIRSTKLEDSAMYFCASRRDSQEQYFGPGTRLTVT.

V usage is TRBV19 and J usage is TRBJ1-1; TRBD1 matches 9 bases. The V gene end was trimmed by 6 bases and the J gene end by 6 bases; junction bases not matched to a gene: 8. Germline V CDR1 and CDR2: LNHDA, SQIVND (reference sequence). The CDR3 is 14 residues long. The CDR3 bases are TGTGCCAGTAGCCTCGTGGACAGGGGTCCTGAAGCTTTCTTT. It is translated as CASSLVDRGPEAFF.

The chain links TRBV6-5 to TRBJ2-1; D ambiguous. CDR1 is MNHEY and CDR2 is SVGAGI in the germline V gene. Trimming pared 11 bases from V and 0 bases from J, leaving 17 bases between. This CDR3 contains 15 residues. The CDR3 coding sequence is TGTGCCCACGCGGCGAAGCCCTCCTCCTACAATGAGCAGTTCTTC. Translating gives CAHAAKPSSYNEQFF.

V usage is TRBV27 and J usage is TRBJ2-7, with D possibly matching TRBD1 (6 bases). V was pared by 6 bases and J by 3 bases, with 24 bases between. CDR3 length equals 17 residues. CDR1 is MNHEY and CDR2 is SMNVEV in the germline V gene (reference sequence). CDR3: CASSKLGTTARDYEQYF. The CDR3 nucleotides are TGTGCCAGCAGCAAACTGGGGACAACTGCTCGAGACTACGAGCAGTACTTC.